The source of this T cell receptor beta chain is a study of T cells after yellow fever vaccination. Across the whole study: In the case of low-cell-number fractions, SMART-Seq v4 Ultra Low Input was used for preparation.

Study-wide results and limits: It was the secondary response that reached its peak faster, day 5 versus 15, but it was weaker. The bulk population could contribute abundant contaminating clonotypes to FACS-sorted repertoires. Most primary-vaccination clones reappeared after the booster (approximately 96% CD4, approximately 88% CD8).

This clonotype came up a few times. Its cognate antigen is unknown. One entry per CDR3 protein, called by TCRdb with MiXCR from the 5' RACE reads. Of around 590,000 distinct CDR3 sequences in the sample, 9% to 15% were seen once. The sequence came from a man aged 30 to 45 who received the YFV17D yellow fever vaccine. Sequenced here: PBMCs, sampled on the day of the yellow fever booster vaccination.

CDR3 in DNA: TGTGCCAGCAGCTTCGGGCTAGCGGGCCGATCCTCCTACAATGAGCAGTTCTTC. Translated, it gives CASSFGLAGRSSYNEQFF. The rearrangement links TRBV7-2 to TRBJ2-1; TRBD2 agrees at 8 bases. CDR1 and CDR2 (germline): SGHTA, FQGNSA. After removal of 3 bases from V and 0 bases from J, the junction contained 10 bases not matched to a gene. The CDR3 sequence is 18 residues long.